One and the same sample provided the 6 T cell receptor beta chains below, sequenced in a study of beta chain features in type 1 diabetes. Sequencing targeted expressed TCRB transcripts, as all isolated RNA had been reverse transcribed. Profiled with immunoSEQ multiplex PCR; TCRdb holds only in-frame clones, not every one. The repertoire holds 450,000 to 600,000 clones, with about 30% as singletons. The material sequenced was naive CD4+ T cells from blood. The receptors derive from a man aged 18 to 30 in good health.

The J gene is TRBJ2-1, the V gene TRBV5-1; D call uncertain. Germline CDR1 reads SGHRS; CDR2 reads YFSETQ. The CDR3 loop spans 15 amino acids. Deletions cut 5 bases from V and 0 bases from J, with 12 bases between. This CDR3 is CASSQPRSSYNEQFF. The CDR3, as DNA: TGCGCCAGCAGTCAGCCACGGAGCTCCTACAATGAGCAGTTCTTC.

This clone was observed a single time. The chain employs TRBV7-9 and TRBJ1-1; no firm D call. V was clipped by 1 base and J by 7 bases, with 10 bases between them. The germline CDR1 and CDR2 sequences are SEHNR and FQNEAQ (reference sequence). This CDR3 comprises 13 residues. CDR3 loop: CASSLVAGFEAFF. DNA for the CDR3: TGTGCCAGCAGCTTAGTTGCCGGGTTTGAAGCTTTCTTT.

This clone has only one observation. The chain couples TRBV9 to TRBJ2-3, with 10 bases fitting TRBD2. The CDR3 runs to 14 residues. J gave up 3 bases and V 4 bases, and 2 bases lay outside the gene matches. Germline V CDR1 and CDR2: SGDLS, YYNGEE. The CDR3 DNA reads TGTGCCAGCAGCTTTAGCGGGAGGACAGATACGCAGTATTTT. Protein sequence: CASSFSGRTDTQYF.

CDR3 in DNA: TGTGCCTGGAGTGTGGCTAGACGCGTGACCCAGTACTTC. This codes for CAWSVARRVTQYF. This chain uses TRBV30 with TRBJ2-5; D ambiguous. V was cut by 0 bases and J by 7 bases, with 12 bases left in between. The CDR3 runs to 13 residues. Germline CDR1 and CDR2: GTSNPN and SVGIG (reference sequence).

Points on this clone: An end of the junction does not agree with germline; a read error may underlie this. The chain employs TRBV4-3 and TRBJ2-1, with 7 bases fitting TRBD2. The germline V gene has CDR1 LGHNA and CDR2 YSLEER. CDR3 length: 17 residues. CDR3 nucleotide sequence: TGCTCCAGCAGCCGAACCTATTCTAGCGGCTATAACAATGAGCAGTTCTTC. Encoded protein: CSSSRTYSSGYNNEQFF.

The chain is built from TRBV19 and TRBJ2-3; 9 bases match TRBD2. CDR3 length: 14 amino acids. Germline CDR1 is LNHDA and CDR2 is SQIVND (reference sequence). J gave up 7 bases and V 2 bases, and 4 bases lay outside the gene matches. For the CDR3, the DNA is TGTGCCAGTAGTATACTCGCGGGAGGGCATACGCAGTATTTT. It specifies CASSILAGGHTQYF.